Detailed here is one T cell receptor beta chain. The table came from immunoSEQ multiplex PCR; TCRdb's copy has only in-frame clones and leaves some out. The data hold tens of thousands of clones, with roughly 91% observed a single time. This specimen comes from a study of technical replicates of blood from four donors. This receptor was obtained from a human donor in good health. Some clones in this sample may be carry-over from other donors' samples. The sequenced material came from PBMCs.

CDR3 in DNA: TGCGCCAGCAGCTCCGTTCGGAGCGGGACGAACAATGAGCAGTTCTTC. Protein sequence: CASSSVRSGTNNEQFF. The chain uses TRBV5-1 and TRBJ2-1; 7 bases line up with TRBD2. Germline V gene lookup returns CDR1 SGHRS and CDR2 YFSETQ. Trimming took 3 bases from V and 5 from J; bases not matched to a gene: 11. The CDR3 is 16 residues long. Supplemented by reference TRBV5-1 and TRBJ2-1, the full variable domain reads KAGVTQTPRYLIKTRGQQVTLSCSPISGHRSVSWYQQTPGQGLQFLFEYFSETQRNKGNFPGRFSGRQFSNSRSEMNVSTLELGDSALYLCASSSVRSGTNNEQFFGPGTRLTVL.